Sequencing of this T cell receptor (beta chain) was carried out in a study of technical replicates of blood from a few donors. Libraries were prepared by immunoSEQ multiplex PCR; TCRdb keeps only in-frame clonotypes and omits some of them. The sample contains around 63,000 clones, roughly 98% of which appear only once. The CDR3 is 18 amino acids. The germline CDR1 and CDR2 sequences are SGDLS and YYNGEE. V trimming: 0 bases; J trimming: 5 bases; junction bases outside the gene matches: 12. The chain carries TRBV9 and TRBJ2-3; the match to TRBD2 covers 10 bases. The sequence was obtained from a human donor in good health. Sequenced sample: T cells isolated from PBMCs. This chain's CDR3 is CASSVDGRTSGKLDTQYF. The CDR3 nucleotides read TGTGCCAGCAGCGTAGATGGTCGAACTAGCGGGAAATTAGATACGCAGTATTTT.